The sequence of this TCR beta chain was determined in a study of radiation and T cells in renal cell carcinoma. The time point is: blood 2 weeks post-SBRT. Treatment reported: 15 Gy SBRT to primary tumor, nephrectomy 4 weeks later. Produced via immunoSEQ multiplex PCR; TCRdb's table is partial and in-frame only. The sample lists roughly 140,000 clones; approximately 86% were seen once. Germline CDR1 and CDR2: SGHDN and FVKESK. The CDR3 contains 13 residues. The germline V and J ends were trimmed by 1 base and 5 bases, with 8 bases remaining between them. This sequence originates from a woman aged 45-65 years with renal cell carcinoma. The chain combines TRBV14 with TRBJ1-1; no clear D. The source material was blood, sampled from a patient whose treatment included radiotherapy and nephrectomy. The CDR3 sequence: CASSQGVTTEAFF. The CDR3 coding sequence is TGTGCCAGCAGCCAAGGTGTAACTACTGAAGCTTTCTTT.